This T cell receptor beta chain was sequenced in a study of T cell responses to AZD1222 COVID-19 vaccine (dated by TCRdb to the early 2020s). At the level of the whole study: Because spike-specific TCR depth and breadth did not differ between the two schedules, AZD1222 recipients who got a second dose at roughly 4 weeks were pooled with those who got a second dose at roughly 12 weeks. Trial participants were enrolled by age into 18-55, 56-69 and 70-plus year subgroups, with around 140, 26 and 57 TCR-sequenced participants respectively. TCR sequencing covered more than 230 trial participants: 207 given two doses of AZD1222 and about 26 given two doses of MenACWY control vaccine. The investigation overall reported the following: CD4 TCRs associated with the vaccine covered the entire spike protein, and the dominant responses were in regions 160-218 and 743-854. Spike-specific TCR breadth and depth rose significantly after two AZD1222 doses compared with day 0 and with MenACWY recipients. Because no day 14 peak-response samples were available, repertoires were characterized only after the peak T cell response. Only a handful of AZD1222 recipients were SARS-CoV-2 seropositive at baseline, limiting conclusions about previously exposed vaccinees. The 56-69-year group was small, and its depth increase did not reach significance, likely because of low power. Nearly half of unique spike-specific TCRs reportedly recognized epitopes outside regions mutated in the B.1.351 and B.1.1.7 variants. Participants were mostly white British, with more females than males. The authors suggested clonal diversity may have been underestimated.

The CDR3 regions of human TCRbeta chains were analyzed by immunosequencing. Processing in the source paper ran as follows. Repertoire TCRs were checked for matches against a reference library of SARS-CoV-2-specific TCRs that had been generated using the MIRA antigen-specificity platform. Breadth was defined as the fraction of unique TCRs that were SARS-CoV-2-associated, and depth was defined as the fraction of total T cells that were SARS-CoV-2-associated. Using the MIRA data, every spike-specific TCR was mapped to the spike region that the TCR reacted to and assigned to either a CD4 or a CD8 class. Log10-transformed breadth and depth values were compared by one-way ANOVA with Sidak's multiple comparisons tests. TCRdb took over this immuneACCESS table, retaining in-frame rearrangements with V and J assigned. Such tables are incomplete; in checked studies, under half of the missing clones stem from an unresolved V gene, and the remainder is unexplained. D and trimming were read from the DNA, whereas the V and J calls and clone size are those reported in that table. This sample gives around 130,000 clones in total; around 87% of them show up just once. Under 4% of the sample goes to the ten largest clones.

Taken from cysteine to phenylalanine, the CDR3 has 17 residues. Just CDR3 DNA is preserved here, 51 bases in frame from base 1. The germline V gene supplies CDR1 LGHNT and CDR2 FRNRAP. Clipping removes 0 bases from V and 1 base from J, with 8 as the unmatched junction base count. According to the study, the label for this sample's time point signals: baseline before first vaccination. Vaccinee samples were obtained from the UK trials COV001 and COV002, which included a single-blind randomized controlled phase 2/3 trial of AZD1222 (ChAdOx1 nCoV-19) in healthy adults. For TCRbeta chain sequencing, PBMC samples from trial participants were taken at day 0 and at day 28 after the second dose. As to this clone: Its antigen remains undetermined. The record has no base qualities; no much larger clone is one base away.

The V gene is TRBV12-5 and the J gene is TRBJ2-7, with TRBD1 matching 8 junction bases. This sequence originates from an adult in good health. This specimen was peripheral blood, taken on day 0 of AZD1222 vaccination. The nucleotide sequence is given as TGTGCTAGTGGTTTGGTAGAGGACAGGGATGCTTCCTACGAGCAGTACTTC. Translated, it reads CASGLVEDRDASYEQYF.